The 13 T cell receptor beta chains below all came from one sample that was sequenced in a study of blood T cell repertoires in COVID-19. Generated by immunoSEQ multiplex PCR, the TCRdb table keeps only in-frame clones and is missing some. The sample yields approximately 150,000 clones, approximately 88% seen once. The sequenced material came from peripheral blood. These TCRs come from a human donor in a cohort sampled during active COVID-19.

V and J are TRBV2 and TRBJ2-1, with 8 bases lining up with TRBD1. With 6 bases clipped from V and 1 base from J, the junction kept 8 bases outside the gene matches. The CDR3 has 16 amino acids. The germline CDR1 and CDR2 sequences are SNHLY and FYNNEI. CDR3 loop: CASSPGQGGSYNEQFF. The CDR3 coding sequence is TGTGCCAGCAGCCCCGGACAGGGTGGTTCCTACAATGAGCAGTTCTTC.

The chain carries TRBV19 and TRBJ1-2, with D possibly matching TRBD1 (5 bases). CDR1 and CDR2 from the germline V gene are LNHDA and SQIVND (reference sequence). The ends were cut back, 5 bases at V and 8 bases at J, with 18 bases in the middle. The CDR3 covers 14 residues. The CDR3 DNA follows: TGTGCCAGTAGTCCAGGGACTTGGTCAAAGGGCTACACCTTC. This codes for CASSPGTWSKGYTF.

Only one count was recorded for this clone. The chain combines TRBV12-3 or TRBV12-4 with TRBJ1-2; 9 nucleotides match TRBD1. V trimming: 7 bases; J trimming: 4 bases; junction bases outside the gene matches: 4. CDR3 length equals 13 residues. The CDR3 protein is CASTATGGYGYTF. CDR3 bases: TGTGCCAGCACCGCGACAGGGGGCTATGGCTACACCTTC.

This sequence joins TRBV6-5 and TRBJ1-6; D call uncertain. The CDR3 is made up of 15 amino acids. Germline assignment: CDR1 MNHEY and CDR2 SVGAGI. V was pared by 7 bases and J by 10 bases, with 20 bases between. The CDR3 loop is CASNKGREVNSPLHF. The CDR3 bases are TGTGCCAGCAATAAGGGCCGGGAGGTTAACTCACCCCTCCACTTT.

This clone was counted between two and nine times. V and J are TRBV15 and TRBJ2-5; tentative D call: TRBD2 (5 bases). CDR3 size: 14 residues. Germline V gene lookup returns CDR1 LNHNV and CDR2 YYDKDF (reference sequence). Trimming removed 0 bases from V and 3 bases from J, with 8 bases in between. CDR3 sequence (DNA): TGTGCCACCAGCAGAGATCACGGGGAAGAGACCCAGTACTTC. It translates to CATSRDHGEETQYF.

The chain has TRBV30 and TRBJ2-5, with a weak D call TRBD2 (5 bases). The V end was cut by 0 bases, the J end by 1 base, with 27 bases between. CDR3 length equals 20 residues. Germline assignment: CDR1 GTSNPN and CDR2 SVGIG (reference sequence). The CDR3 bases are TGTGCCTGGAGTGTAGTCCCCCACCCCCGTCGTCCTGGGAGCCAAGAGACCCAGTACTTC. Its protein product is CAWSVVPHPRRPGSQETQYF.

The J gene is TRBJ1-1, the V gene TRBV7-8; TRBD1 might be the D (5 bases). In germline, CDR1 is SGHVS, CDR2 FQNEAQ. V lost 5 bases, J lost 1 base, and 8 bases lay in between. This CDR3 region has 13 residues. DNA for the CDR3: TGTGCCAGCAGCCTCCAGGGGAACACTGAAGCTTTCTTT. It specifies CASSLQGNTEAFF.

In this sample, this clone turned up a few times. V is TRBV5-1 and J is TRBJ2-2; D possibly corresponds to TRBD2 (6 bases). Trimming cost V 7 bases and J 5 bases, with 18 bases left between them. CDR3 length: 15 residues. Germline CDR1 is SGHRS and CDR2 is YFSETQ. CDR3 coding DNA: TGCGCCAGCGCCTGGGCGGGGTTGGAAACCGGGGAGCTGTTTTTT. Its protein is CASAWAGLETGELFF.

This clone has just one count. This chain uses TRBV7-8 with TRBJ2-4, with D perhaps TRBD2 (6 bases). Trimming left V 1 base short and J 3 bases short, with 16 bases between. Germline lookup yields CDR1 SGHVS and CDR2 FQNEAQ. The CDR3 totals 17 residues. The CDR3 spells CASSLEGAWGVKNIQYF. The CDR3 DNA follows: TGTGCCAGCAGCTTAGAAGGGGCCTGGGGGGTCAAAAACATTCAGTACTTC.

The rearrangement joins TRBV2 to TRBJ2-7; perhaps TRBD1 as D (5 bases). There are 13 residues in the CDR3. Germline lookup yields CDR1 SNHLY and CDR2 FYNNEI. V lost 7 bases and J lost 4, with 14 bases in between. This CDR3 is CASTRQSRYEQYF. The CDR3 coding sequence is TGTGCCAGCACAAGACAGTCTCGATACGAGCAGTACTTC.

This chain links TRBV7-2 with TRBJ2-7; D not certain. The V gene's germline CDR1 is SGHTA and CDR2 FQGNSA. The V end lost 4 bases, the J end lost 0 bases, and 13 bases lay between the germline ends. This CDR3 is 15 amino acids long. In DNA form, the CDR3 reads TGTGCCAGCAGCTCCCAGACATTCCGCTCCTACGAGCAGTACTTC. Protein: CASSSQTFRSYEQYF.

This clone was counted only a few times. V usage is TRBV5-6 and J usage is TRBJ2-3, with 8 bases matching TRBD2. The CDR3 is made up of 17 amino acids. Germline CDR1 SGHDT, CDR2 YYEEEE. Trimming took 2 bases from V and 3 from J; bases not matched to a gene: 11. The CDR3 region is CASSFAPSGGGTDTQYF. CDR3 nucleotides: TGTGCCAGCAGCTTTGCCCCGAGCGGGGGTGGGACAGATACGCAGTATTTT.

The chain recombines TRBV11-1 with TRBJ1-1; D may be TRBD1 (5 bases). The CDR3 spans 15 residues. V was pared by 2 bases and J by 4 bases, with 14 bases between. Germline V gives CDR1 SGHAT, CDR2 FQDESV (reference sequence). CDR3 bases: TGTGCCAGCAGCTTAAACGGGGCGCGGGGCACTGAAGCTTTCTTT. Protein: CASSLNGARGTEAFF.